This T cell receptor beta chain appears in the sequencing data of a study of cytomegalovirus exposure and HLA in healthy donors. Study-wide points: Analyzed later, most CMV-associated TCR beta chains appeared HLA-restricted. Later analysis associated a missense DCLRE1C variant with TCR beta V- and J-gene trimming.

Germline assignment: CDR1 SEHNR and CDR2 FQNEAQ (reference sequence). The J segment lost 4 bases and the V segment lost 5 bases, leaving 9 bases of the junction unmatched. The CDR3 extends over 18 amino acids. Donors consisted of healthy bone marrow donors. PCR was performed using 60 Vbeta and 13 Jbeta primers. Here immunoSEQ multiplex PCR was the method, and the copy in TCRdb shows in-frame clones only, minus some. The sample holds some 140,000 clones, around 80% seen once. To note about this clone: The antigen is undetermined.

This chain joins TRBV7-9 and TRBJ2-1, with 15 positions matching TRBD2. Sequencing was carried out using PBMCs. This clonotype was sampled from a male donor in good health and CMV-seropositive. CDR3 nucleotide sequence: TGTGCCAGCAGCCTGGTCCGGACTAGCGGGAGGGATTACAATGAGCAGTTCTTC. It is translated as CASSLVRTSGRDYNEQFF.